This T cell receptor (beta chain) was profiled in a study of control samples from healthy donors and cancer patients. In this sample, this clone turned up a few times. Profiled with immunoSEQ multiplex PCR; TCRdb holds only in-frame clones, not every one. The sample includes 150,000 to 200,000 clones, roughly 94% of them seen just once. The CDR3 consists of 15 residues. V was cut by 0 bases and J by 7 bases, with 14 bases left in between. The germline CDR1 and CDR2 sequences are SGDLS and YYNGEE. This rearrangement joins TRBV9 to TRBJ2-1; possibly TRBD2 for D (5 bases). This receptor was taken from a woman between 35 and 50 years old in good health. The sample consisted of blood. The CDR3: CASSVDGGLLNEQFF. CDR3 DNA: TGTGCCAGCAGCGTAGATGGAGGCCTTTTGAATGAGCAGTTCTTC.